These 3 T cell receptor beta chains came from one sample sequenced in a study of persistence of HIV-infected CD4 T cells. This was the immunoSEQ version 4 assay in survey mode. The protocol was immunoSEQ multiplex PCR, while the TCRdb copy is restricted to in-frame clones and leaves out a portion. The table has some 41,000 clones, around 80% seen once. Antigen specificity for these receptors is unknown. Lysates of CMV-infected fibroblasts at around 9.8 ug/mL stimulated these cells. Sorted nonresponding memory CD4+ T cells were CD40L-negative, CD69-negative, CD45RO-high. Sequencing was performed on CD4+ T cells sorted from PBMCs after approximately 19-hour stimulation, taken from a patient who received antiretroviral therapy. Every receptor here comes from an adult man with HIV who was CMV-seropositive.

V usage is TRBV19 and J usage is TRBJ1-1; 9 bases map to TRBD1. This CDR3 has 14 residues. V dropped 6 bases and J dropped 4; count of bases not matched to a gene: 6. Germline CDR1 is LNHDA and CDR2 is SQIVND (reference sequence). As DNA, the CDR3 is TGTGCCAGTAGCCAACAGGGGGCGCTCACTGAAGCTTTCTTT. This gives the protein CASSQQGALTEAFF.

The chain is built from TRBV19 and TRBJ2-7; no reliable D call. V was shortened by 3 bases and J by 0 bases, with 6 bases between the two germline ends. Germline loops: CDR1 LNHDA, CDR2 SQIVND (reference sequence). The CDR3 has 13 residues. The DNA for the CDR3 is TGTGCCAGTAGTATCGGAAGCTCCTACGAGCAGTACTTC. It encodes CASSIGSSYEQYF.

The chain carries TRBV7-3 and TRBJ2-2; D uncertain. Germline CDR1 reads SGHTA; CDR2 reads FQGTGA. The CDR3 has 12 amino acids. With 10 bases removed from V and 4 bases from J, the gap between germline ends came to 10 bases. The DNA for the CDR3 is TGTGCCATTCGCGAACCCACCGGGGAGCTGTTTTTT. Translating gives CAIREPTGELFF.